Listed below are T cell receptor beta chains from one sample, sequenced in a study of T cells in localized non-small cell lung cancer. The method was immunoSEQ multiplex PCR; TCRdb's version includes in-frame clones alone and lacks a portion of them. The sample carries around 26,000 clones, approximately 90% recorded once. The sequences come from peripheral blood, collected before any cancer treatment. These receptors originate from a woman between 18 and 55 years old with stage I lung adenocarcinoma. CDR3s include the opening cysteine and the closing phenylalanine or tryptophan. A D gene is named only where the DNA matches it firmly. Where a row states a size, it is once, few, many or the class of an expanded clone; other rows omit it.

>TRBJ2-3|NA|14|TRBV9|NA
TGTGCCAGCAGCGTAAGGGCTAGCACAGATACGCAGTATTTT
CASSVRASTDTQYF
>TRBJ1-2|NA|12|TRBV27|TRBD1
TGTGCCAGCAGGACAGGGGATGGGGGCTACACCTTC
CASRTGDGGYTF
>TRBJ1-5|NA|14|TRBV6-5|NA
TGTGCCAGCAGCCCCCGGGGGGCGGGTCAGCCCCAGCATTTT
CASSPRGAGQPQHF
>TRBJ2-3|NA|15|TRBV10-3|NA
TGTGCCATCAGTGATGTGGCAGGGGGGACAGATACGCAGTATTTT
CAISDVAGGTDTQYF
>TRBJ1-1|NA|11|TRBV29-1|NA
TGCAGCGTCCGGGAGAACACTGAAGCTTTCTTT
CSVRENTEAFF
>TRBJ2-5|NA|12|TRBV29-1|TRBD2
TGCAGCGGCAATAGCGGGAAAGAGACCCAGTACTTC
CSGNSGKETQYF
>TRBJ1-1|few|13|TRBV30|TRBD1
TGTGCCTGGAGTGCAGGGGGAAGCACTGAAGCTTTCTTT
CAWSAGGSTEAFF
>TRBJ2-1|once|16|TRBV6-6|TRBD2
TGTGCCAGCAGTTACCCCATTAGTAGCGGGAGTAATGAGCAGTTCTTC
CASSYPISSGSNEQFF
>TRBJ2-3|NA|16|TRBV6-4|TRBD2
TGTGCCAGCAGTGACTCGCTAGCGGGGTCATTAGATACGCAGTATTTT
CASSDSLAGSLDTQYF
>TRBJ1-6|NA|14|TRBV11-2|NA
TGTGCCAGCAGCCTGGATGCCTATAATTCACCCCTCCACTTT
CASSLDAYNSPLHF
>TRBJ2-5|NA|14|TRBV7-9|NA
TGTGCCAGCAGCTTAGGGACAGTCCAAGAGACCCAGTACTTC
CASSLGTVQETQYF
>TRBJ1-3|NA|14|TRBV19|NA
TGTGCCAGTAAGGCCAGGGACCCTGGAAACACCATATATTTT
CASKARDPGNTIYF
>TRBJ2-6|NA|17|TRBV5-1|TRBD1
TGCGCCAGCAGCCTAGGGACAGGGGAGTCTGGGGCCAACGTCCTGACTTTC
CASSLGTGESGANVLTF
>TRBJ1-5|NA|13|TRBV6-1|NA
TGTGCCAACAGTGAGAGACAGAATCAGCCCCAGCATTTT
CANSERQNQPQHF
>TRBJ1-1|NA|12|TRBV2|NA
TGTGCCAGCAGGGACACGAACACTGAAGCTTTCTTT
CASRDTNTEAFF
>TRBJ2-7|NA|13|TRBV11-3|NA
TGTGCCAGCAGCTTGAGACAGCTCGACGAGCAGTACTTC
CASSLRQLDEQYF
>TRBJ2-5|NA|15|TRBV18|TRBD1
TGTGCCAGCTCACTGGACAGGGGTCCCACAGAGACCCAGTACTTC
CASSLDRGPTETQYF
>TRBJ1-5|NA|14|TRBV19|NA
TGTGCCAGTAGGGGAGATTATAGCAATCAGCCCCAGCATTTT
CASRGDYSNQPQHF
>TRBJ1-2|NA|12|TRBV2|NA
TGTGCCAGACAAAGGACGGGCTATGGCTACACCTTC
CARQRTGYGYTF
>TRBJ2-1|NA|15|TRBV9|TRBD1
TGTGCCAGCAGCCCTACAGGGGACTCCTACAATGAGCAGTTCTTC
CASSPTGDSYNEQFF
>TRBJ2-1|NA|16|TRBV15|NA
TGTGCCACCAGCCTTATCCGGGACTCATCCTACAATGAGCAGTTCTTC
CATSLIRDSSYNEQFF
>TRBJ2-7|NA|14|TRBV25-1|NA
TGTGCCAGCAGTGAAACGGCAGAACCCTACGAGCAGTACTTC
CASSETAEPYEQYF
>TRBJ2-7|NA|14|TRBV2|NA
TGTGCCAGCACTCGGACAGCCATCTCCTACGAGCAGTACTTC
CASTRTAISYEQYF
>TRBJ1-3|NA|13|TRBV6-5|TRBD1
TGTGCCAGCGGACAGGGCTCTGGAAACACCATATATTTT
CASGQGSGNTIYF
>TRBJ2-3|NA|16|TRBV5-4|TRBD2
TGTGCCAGCAGCTTAAGACTAGCGGGAGCGGTAGATACGCAGTATTTT
CASSLRLAGAVDTQYF
>TRBJ1-4|NA|14|TRBV28|TRBD1
TGTGCCAGCAGTTTTCTGACAGGGACTGAAAAACTGTTTTTT
CASSFLTGTEKLFF
>TRBJ2-2|NA|19|TRBV9|TRBD2
TGTGCCAGCAGCCCCCCGGGACTAGCGGGAGGAACGAACACCGGGGAGCTGTTTTTT
CASSPPGLAGGTNTGELFF
>TRBJ1-2|NA|15|TRBV11-2|NA
TGTGCCAGCAGCTTAGTCGCCTCAACTAACTATGGCTACACCTTC
CASSLVASTNYGYTF
>TRBJ2-1|NA|15|TRBV7-3|NA
TGTGCCAGCAGCCTCGCAGAGGGACCTTACAATGAGCAGTTCTTC
CASSLAEGPYNEQFF
>TRBJ2-1|NA|16|TRBV4-1|TRBD2
TGCGCCAGCAGCCAATCGTCTAGCGGACCTCACAATGAGCAGTTCTTC
CASSQSSSGPHNEQFF
>TRBJ2-7|NA|14|TRBV19|TRBD1
TGTGCCAGTAGTTTGGCGACAGGGGTTTACGAGCAGTACTTC
CASSLATGVYEQYF
>TRBJ1-2|NA|15|TRBV5-1|NA
TGCGCCAGCAGCTTGGGGCTCCAGGGTAACTATGGCTACACCTTC
CASSLGLQGNYGYTF
>TRBJ1-5|NA|14|TRBV18|NA
TGTGCCAGCTCGCCCGACTATAGCAATCAGCCCCAGCATTTT
CASSPDYSNQPQHF
>TRBJ1-4|few|13|TRBV25-1|NA
TGTGCCAGCAGTGTTACGGGGAGTGAAAAACTGTTTTTT
CASSVTGSEKLFF
>TRBJ2-3|once|17|TRBV7-2|NA
TGTGCCAGCAGCTTAAGTGCTACAGGGATGCTCGTAGATACGCAGTATTTT
CASSLSATGMLVDTQYF
>TRBJ2-3|NA|14|TRBV4-3|NA
TGCGCCAGCAGCCAAGACGGAGGCACAGATACGCAGTATTTT
CASSQDGGTDTQYF
>TRBJ2-3|NA|16|TRBV11-1|TRBD2
TGTGCCAGCAGCCCCCGTAGCGGGTCTAGCACAGATACGCAGTATTTT
CASSPRSGSSTDTQYF
>TRBJ1-5|NA|15|TRBV6-5|NA
TGTGCCAGCAGTTCCACCCCACAGGGAAATCAGCCCCAGCATTTT
CASSSTPQGNQPQHF
>TRBJ1-2|NA|13|TRBV29-1|NA
TGCAGCGTTGAGGGTTTAGCTAACTATGGCTACACCTTC
CSVEGLANYGYTF
>TRBJ2-6|NA|17|TRBV2|TRBD2
TGTGCCAGCAGGACGGGCGGGGGGAACTCTGGGGCCAACGTCCTGACTTTC
CASRTGGGNSGANVLTF
>TRBJ1-1|NA|13|TRBV5-1|NA
TGCGCCAGCAGATCACACCCAAACACTGAAGCTTTCTTT
CASRSHPNTEAFF
>TRBJ2-1|NA|17|TRBV19|NA
TGTGCCAGTAGTACCTTCGCAGGGTTTAGCTCCTACAATGAGCAGTTCTTC
CASSTFAGFSSYNEQFF
>TRBJ1-1|NA|14|TRBV2|TRBD1
TGTGCCAGCAGCCGACAGGGGAGAGGGACTGAAGCTTTCTTT
CASSRQGRGTEAFF
>TRBJ2-7|NA|12|TRBV2|NA
TGTGCCAGCAGTGAACTAGCCTACGAGCAGTACTTC
CASSELAYEQYF
>TRBJ1-4|NA|12|TRBV29-1|NA
TGCAGCGTTGAAGGCATAAATGAAAAACTGTTTTTT
CSVEGINEKLFF
>TRBJ1-4|NA|14|TRBV19|NA
TGTGCCAGTAGCCGCCCCCCCACTAATGAAAAACTGTTTTTT
CASSRPPTNEKLFF
>TRBJ2-7|NA|14|TRBV2|TRBD1
TGTGCCAGCAAATGGTCCGGGACAGAATACGAGCAGTACTTC
CASKWSGTEYEQYF
>TRBJ2-1|NA|14|TRBV11-2|NA
TGTGCCAGCAGCTTAGGGGGAGGCTACGATGAGCAGTTCTTC
CASSLGGGYDEQFF
>TRBJ2-6|NA|19|TRBV27|NA
TGTGCCAGCAGCCCTAGGGCACAGGCCGAAGGAGCTGGGGCCAACGTCCTGACTTTC
CASSPRAQAEGAGANVLTF
>TRBJ1-1|NA|17|TRBV4-2|NA
TGTGCCAGCAGCCCTACGGAGGGGGTTATCTTGAACACTGAAGCTTTCTTT
CASSPTEGVILNTEAFF
>TRBJ1-2|NA|12|TRBV27|NA
TGTGCCAGCAGTGGGGTCGGCTATGGCTACACCTTC
CASSGVGYGYTF
>TRBJ2-5|NA|13|TRBV6-1|NA
TGTGCCAGCAGTGAACACACTCAAGAGACCCAGTACTTC
CASSEHTQETQYF
>TRBJ2-4|NA|14|TRBV7-9|NA
TGTGCCAGCAGCACAAGACAGGCAGAAAACATTCAGTACTTC
CASSTRQAENIQYF
>TRBJ2-1|NA|12|TRBV7-8|NA
TGTGCCAGCACCCAGAACTACAATGAGCAGTTCTTC
CASTQNYNEQFF
>TRBJ1-2|NA|12|TRBV6-5|NA
TGTGCCAGCAGTCGGACCTCCTATGGCTACACCTTC
CASSRTSYGYTF
>TRBJ1-2|once|13|TRBV19|TRBD1
TGTGCCAGTAGTCTTCGGGACAGGTGGGGCTACACCTTC
CASSLRDRWGYTF
>TRBJ2-7|NA|18|TRBV4-3|NA
TGCGCCAACAGCCAAGATAGAGTCCTGGCGGCTAAGGCCTACGAGCAGTACTTC
CANSQDRVLAAKAYEQYF
>TRBJ2-5|NA|15|TRBV6-6|NA
TGTGCCAGCAGTTACTCGATTGCAGGGCGCGAGACCCAGTACTTC
CASSYSIAGRETQYF
>TRBJ2-7|NA|11|TRBV27|NA
TGTGCCAGCAGCGGCCCCTACGAGCAGTACTTC
CASSGPYEQYF